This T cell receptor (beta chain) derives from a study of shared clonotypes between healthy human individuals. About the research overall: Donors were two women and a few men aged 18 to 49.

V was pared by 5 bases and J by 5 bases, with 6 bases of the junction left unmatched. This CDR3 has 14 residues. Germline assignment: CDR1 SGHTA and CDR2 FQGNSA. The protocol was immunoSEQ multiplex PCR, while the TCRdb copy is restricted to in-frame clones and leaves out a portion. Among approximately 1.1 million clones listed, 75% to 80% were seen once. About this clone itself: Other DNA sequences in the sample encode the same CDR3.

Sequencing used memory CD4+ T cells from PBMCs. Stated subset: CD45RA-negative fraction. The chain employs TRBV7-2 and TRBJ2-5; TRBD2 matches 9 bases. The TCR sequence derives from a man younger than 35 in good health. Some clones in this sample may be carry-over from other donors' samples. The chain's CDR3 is CASSPGLAGETQYF. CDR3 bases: TGTGCCAGCAGCCCGGGACTAGCTGGGGAGACCCAGTACTTC.